This TCR beta chain appears in the sequencing data of a study of long-term antiretroviral therapy in people with HIV. At survey level, the immunoSEQ assay was run in its v3.0 version. Profiled with immunoSEQ multiplex PCR; TCRdb holds only in-frame clones, not every one. The repertoire has 30,000 to 40,000 clones, roughly 74% of them found once; the top ten carry about 3.5%. The CDR3 contains 15 residues. Germline V lookup: CDR1 SGHTA, CDR2 FQGNSA. The ends were cut back, 5 bases at V and 3 bases at J, with 13 bases in the middle. Study findings and constraints: Relative to transplant donor controls, diversity remained lower despite increasing after ART.

At minimum, one pre-ART and two post-ART PBMC samples were obtained from each donor. With respect to this clone: Its antigen is not known.

The chain carries TRBV7-2 and TRBJ2-2; D possibly corresponds to TRBD2 (7 bases). The sequenced sample was unsorted PBMCs, obtained 3 years after starting antiretroviral therapy. This receptor was taken from a man aged 45-65 years with HIV. The CDR3 reads CASSGRGGDTGELFF. CDR3 DNA: TGTGCCAGCAGCGGGCGCGGGGGCGACACCGGGGAGCTGTTTTTT.